Shown below are 30 T cell receptor beta chains from a single sample sequenced in a study of blood T cell repertoires in COVID-19 (dated by TCRdb to between 2020 and 2021). The library was produced with the immunoSEQ multiplex PCR assay. This is the immuneACCESS table as TCRdb keeps it, with only in-frame sequences that have V and J called. A part of the clones is gone; compared with another copy, unresolved V genes explain less than half, and the rest is unexplained. Within this sample are about 150,000 clones, with approximately 85% of them counted one time only. In total, the top ten clones hold 0.63% of the sample. The sample comprised peripheral blood. The receptor set was obtained from a man aged 55 to 70 with COVID-19, enrolled during active disease.

This clone was seen a single time. CDR3: CSVEDERGREQFF. The CDR3 DNA follows: TGCAGCGTTGAAGATGAGCGGGGGCGTGAGCAGTTCTTC. This chain links TRBV29-1 with TRBJ2-1; 8 nucleotides line up with TRBD2. CDR1 SQVTM and CDR2 ANQGSEA come from the germline V gene. This CDR3 comprises 13 residues. V lost 0 bases to trimming and J lost 9 bases; unmatched junction nucleotides: 4.

V usage is TRBV7-2 and J usage is TRBJ2-5, with 7 bases identical to TRBD2. Looked up from germline, CDR1 is SGHTA and CDR2 is FQGNSA. This CDR3 has 15 residues. Trimming removed 5 bases from V and 3 bases from J; junction bases left unmatched: 9. CDR3 loop: CASSPNRGEEETQYF. Written as DNA, the CDR3 is TGTGCCAGCAGCCCGAACCGGGGGGAAGAAGAGACCCAGTACTTC.

The rearrangement uses TRBV7-2 and TRBJ1-1; 11 bases are shared with TRBD1. This CDR3 spans 15 amino acids. V dropped 3 bases and J dropped 4; count of bases not matched to a gene: 4. CDR1 and CDR2 from the germline V gene are SGHTA and FQGNSA. CDR3 amino acids: CASSFRTGGITEAFF. CDR3 nucleotide sequence: TGTGCCAGCAGCTTTAGGACAGGGGGCATCACTGAAGCTTTCTTT.

This chain connects TRBV5-1 to TRBJ1-3; no definite D call. Germline V gene lookup returns CDR1 SGHRS and CDR2 YFSETQ. The CDR3 sequence is 13 residues long. V lost 2 bases to trimming and J lost 2 bases, with 5 bases between them. This chain's CDR3 is CASSFLTGNTIYF. The CDR3 bases are TGCGCCAGCAGCTTCCTAACTGGAAACACCATATATTTT.

J is TRBJ1-6 and V is TRBV4-2; D is unresolved. Germline V gives CDR1 LGHNA, CDR2 YNFKEQ. The V end was cut by 1 base, the J end by 6 bases, with 16 bases between. This CDR3 is 17 amino acids long. CDR3 in amino acids: CASSQVSTPTGNSPLHF. Here the CDR3 DNA reads TGTGCCAGCAGCCAAGTTAGTACGCCCACGGGTAATTCACCCCTCCACTTT.

The chain employs TRBV18 and TRBJ1-1, with D maybe TRBD1 (6 bases). V lost 0 bases to trimming and J lost 4 bases, with 15 bases between them. The CDR3 is made up of 16 amino acids. The V gene's germline CDR1 is KGHSH and CDR2 LQKENI. The CDR3 reads CASSPPNTGSATEAFF. For the CDR3, the DNA is TGTGCCAGCTCACCACCGAATACAGGGTCGGCCACTGAAGCTTTCTTT.

This chain links TRBV7-3 with TRBJ2-2; 11 bases fit TRBD2. Germline CDR1 reads SGHTA; CDR2 reads FQGTGA. The V and J ends lost 2 bases and 1 base, in that order; junction bases with no gene match: 6. The CDR3 contains 18 residues. CDR3 nucleotide sequence: TGTGCCAGCAGCTTAGTAGGGCTAGCGGGAGGGAACACCGGGGAGCTGTTTTTT. It is translated as CASSLVGLAGGNTGELFF.

The chain uses TRBV7-3 and TRBJ2-1; D might be TRBD2 (6 bases). Germline-derived CDR1 and CDR2 are SGHTA and FQGTGA. The CDR3 loop spans 15 amino acids. V lost 5 bases and J lost 9, with 20 bases in between. For the CDR3, the DNA is TGTGCCAGCAGCCAGAGGAAGTCGGGACTTGGTGAGCAGTTCTTC. Amino acid sequence: CASSQRKSGLGEQFF.

The chain employs TRBV29-1 and TRBJ1-2; no clear D. The V gene lost 3 bases and the J gene lost 4 bases, with 9 bases spanning the gap. The CDR3 extends over 12 amino acids. Germline V CDR1 and CDR2: SQVTM, ANQGSEA. CDR3 in amino acids: CSVDSVSYGYTF. CDR3 DNA: TGCAGCGTTGATTCGGTGAGCTATGGCTACACCTTC. The full variable domain, with the rest looked up from reference TRBV29-1 and TRBJ1-2, is SAVISQKPSRDICQRGTSLTIQCQVDSQVTMMFWYRQQPGQSLTLIATANQGSEATYESGFVIDKFPISRPNLTFSTLTVSNMSPEDSSIYLCSVDSVSYGYTFGSGTRLTVV.

The chain combines TRBV5-1 with TRBJ1-3, with 10 bases matching TRBD1. Losses at the gene ends were 0 bases for V and 2 bases for J; bases not matched to a gene: 2. Looked up from germline, CDR1 is SGHRS and CDR2 is YFSETQ. This CDR3 has 16 residues. CDR3 DNA: TGCGCCAGCAGCTTGGTCGGGACAGGGGCTGGAAACACCATATATTTT. Translating gives CASSLVGTGAGNTIYF.

This clone was seen just once. This rearrangement joins TRBV28 to TRBJ1-4; 9 bases fit TRBD1. The CDR3 consists of 17 residues. Germline V gene data show CDR1 as MDHEN and CDR2 as SYDVKM. The ends lost 2 bases at V and 8 bases at J; junction bases unmatched: 12. The CDR3 region is CASSLGGPGQGWEKLFF. CDR3 DNA: TGTGCCAGCAGTTTAGGCGGGCCGGGACAGGGTTGGGAAAAACTGTTTTTT.

The chain employs TRBV11-3 and TRBJ1-2; D gene unclear. Per germline, CDR1 SGHNT and CDR2 YENEEA. The CDR3 totals 15 residues. V was trimmed by 0 bases and J by 3 bases, leaving 11 bases between them. The CDR3 bases are TGTGCCAGCAGCTTAGATCGCGGGAATGACTATGGCTACACCTTC. It yields the protein CASSLDRGNDYGYTF.

V is TRBV28 and J is TRBJ2-7, with a tentative D call TRBD2 (7 bases). The germline V gene encodes CDR1 MDHEN and CDR2 SYDVKM. The CDR3 is 15 amino acids. The V end lost 8 bases, the J end lost 2 bases, and 19 bases lay between the germline ends. Here the CDR3 reads CASLMGGGNTYEQYF. The CDR3 coding sequence is TGTGCCAGCCTCATGGGAGGGGGGAATACCTACGAGCAGTACTTC.

This sequence joins TRBV7-2 and TRBJ2-3; D not certain. V lost 5 bases and J lost 0, with 12 bases in between. The germline gives CDR1 SGHTA, CDR2 FQGNSA. This CDR3 comprises 15 residues. The CDR3, as DNA: TGTGCCAGCAGCCCCGGCGGAATTAGCACAGATACGCAGTATTTT. Translated, it gives CASSPGGISTDTQYF.

J is TRBJ2-7 and V is TRBV28; 7 bases map to TRBD1. The trim removed 8 bases at V and 6 bases at J, leaving 13 bases unmatched. Germline CDR1 MDHEN, CDR2 SYDVKM. The CDR3 runs to 14 residues. This CDR3 is CASVGQVGGGEQYF. CDR3 bases: TGTGCCAGCGTAGGACAGGTCGGTGGTGGCGAGCAGTACTTC.

The chain links TRBV5-5 to TRBJ2-1; 9 bases map to TRBD2. The CDR3 spans 15 residues. Per germline, CDR1 SGHKS and CDR2 YYEKEE (reference sequence). With 2 bases clipped from V and 9 bases from J, the junction kept 9 bases outside the gene matches. The CDR3 DNA follows: TGTGCCAGCAGCTTAACTAGCGGGCTTTCTAGTGAGCAGTTCTTC. This gives the protein CASSLTSGLSSEQFF.

The genes are TRBV18 and TRBJ1-5; TRBD1 matches at 7 bases. The germline V gene encodes CDR1 KGHSH and CDR2 LQKENI. V lost 3 bases to trimming and J lost 6 bases; unmatched junction nucleotides: 8. The CDR3 contains 15 residues. The CDR3 here is CASSPTTGMAQPQHF. For the CDR3, the DNA is TGTGCCAGCTCACCGACGACAGGGATGGCTCAGCCCCAGCATTTT.

This chain uses TRBV6-5 with TRBJ1-1; D remains unclear. The germline CDR1 and CDR2 sequences are MNHEY and SVGAGI. V was cut by 8 bases and J by 2 bases, with 15 bases left in between. The CDR3 loop spans 14 amino acids. CDR3 sequence (DNA): TGTGCCAGCCTAGGGAGACGGGTTAACACTGAAGCTTTCTTT. Encoded protein: CASLGRRVNTEAFF.

CDR3 in DNA: TGTGCCAGCAGCCAAGATCGAGCACCCTCGAGGGAGCAGTACTTC. Protein: CASSQDRAPSREQYF. The V gene is TRBV3-1 (or the pseudogene TRBV3-2), the J gene TRBJ2-7; D is ambiguous. The CDR3 is 15 residues long. CDR1 is LGHDT and CDR2 is YNNKEL in the germline V gene (reference sequence). Trimming removed 0 bases at V and 7 bases at J, with 16 bases between.

The chain has TRBV5-4 and TRBJ2-2; 7 positions agree with TRBD2. Looked up from germline, CDR1 is SGHNT and CDR2 is YYREEE (reference sequence). V shed 3 bases, J shed 8 bases, and the junction held 4 bases outside the gene matches. The CDR3 is made up of 13 amino acids. In DNA form, the CDR3 reads TGTGCCAGCAGCTCAGCGGGGTGGGGGGAGCTGTTTTTT. Protein product: CASSSAGWGELFF.

This sequence joins TRBV19 and TRBJ1-1; possible D gene TRBD1, 6 bases. Germline V gene data show CDR1 as LNHDA and CDR2 as SQIVND (reference sequence). V was pared by 4 bases and J by 11 bases, with 23 bases between. The CDR3 covers 15 residues. The CDR3, as DNA: TGTGCCAGTAGTACCCCGGCGGGGGCCGTGTTGAGGGCTTTCTTT. This gives the protein CASSTPAGAVLRAFF.

The chain combines TRBV4-1 with TRBJ1-4; TRBD1 aligns across 8 bases. The V and J ends lost 3 bases and 0 bases, in that order; junction bases with no gene match: 12. CDR3 length: 19 amino acids. The germline gives CDR1 MGHRA, CDR2 YSYEKL. The CDR3 nucleotides read TGCGCCAGCAGCCACGCCGGGGGGAAACAGGGGGCAACTAATGAAAAACTGTTTTTT. It specifies CASSHAGGKQGATNEKLFF.

The chain combines TRBV6-5 with TRBJ1-2, with TRBD1 as a possible D gene (6 bases). The CDR3 runs 13 residues. Germline V gene sequence: CDR1 MNHEY, CDR2 SVGAGI. V was trimmed by 9 bases and J by 1 base, leaving 12 bases between them. The CDR3 region is CASQTGDNYGYTF. CDR3 in DNA: TGTGCCAGTCAGACAGGAGATAACTATGGCTACACCTTC.

This sequence joins TRBV9 and TRBJ2-7; D remains ambiguous. V was trimmed by 4 bases and J by 0 bases, leaving 11 bases between them. The CDR3 extends over 14 amino acids. The V gene's germline CDR1 is SGDLS and CDR2 YYNGEE. CDR3 protein: CASSRLDSSYEQYF. Written as DNA, the CDR3 is TGTGCCAGCAGCCGACTTGACTCCTCCTACGAGCAGTACTTC. Drawing the rest from reference TRBV9 and TRBJ2-7, the complete variable domain is DSGVTQTPKHLITATGQRVTLRCSPRSGDLSVYWYQQSLDQGLQFLIQYYNGEERAKGNILERFSAQQFPDLHSELNLSSLELGDSALYFCASSRLDSSYEQYFGPGTRLTVT.

This clone occurred once. This sequence joins TRBV3-1 (or the pseudogene TRBV3-2) and TRBJ1-1; 9 nucleotides align to TRBD1. The trim removed 6 bases at V and 5 bases at J, leaving 10 bases unmatched. CDR3 length: 15 residues. Germline-derived CDR1 and CDR2 are LGHDT and YNNKEL (reference sequence). The CDR3 protein is CASSWTGVKVTEAFF. For the CDR3, the DNA is TGTGCCAGCAGTTGGACAGGGGTTAAAGTTACTGAAGCTTTCTTT.

V and J are TRBV11-2 and TRBJ1-5, with D unclear. Trimming took off 5 bases at V and 2 bases at J, with 13 bases between the two ends. CDR3 length equals 15 residues. Per germline, CDR1 SGHAT and CDR2 FQNNGV. DNA for the CDR3: TGTGCCAGCAGCCCAGGTGGGTCAGGCAATCAGCCCCAGCATTTT. The encoded protein is CASSPGGSGNQPQHF.

This sequence joins TRBV3-1 (or the pseudogene TRBV3-2) and TRBJ2-3; TRBD1 agrees at 7 bases. Trimming at V came to 5 bases and at J to 0 bases, leaving 8 bases not matched to a gene. This CDR3 comprises 16 residues. Germline V gene lookup returns CDR1 LGHDT and CDR2 YNNKEL (reference sequence). The CDR3 sequence is CASSLRQGTSTDTQYF. CDR3 DNA sequence: TGTGCCAGCAGCTTACGACAGGGAACTAGCACAGATACGCAGTATTTT.

The chain couples TRBV19 to TRBJ2-5, with TRBD2 identical over 8 bases. Germline-derived CDR1 and CDR2 are LNHDA and SQIVND (reference sequence). CDR3 length: 16 residues. With 4 bases clipped from V and 4 bases from J, the junction kept 11 bases outside the gene matches. CDR3 region: CASSTGGGTTGETQYF. DNA for the CDR3: TGTGCCAGTAGTACTGGCGGGGGGACGACGGGAGAGACCCAGTACTTC. Supplemented by reference TRBV19 and TRBJ2-5, the full variable domain reads DGGITQSPKYLFRKEGQNVTLSCEQNLNHDAMYWYRQDPGQGLRLIYYSQIVNDFQKGDIAEGYSVSREKKESFPLTVTSAQKNPTAFYLCASSTGGGTTGETQYFGPGTRLLVL.

The rearrangement uses TRBV18 and TRBJ1-5, with TRBD1 as a possible D gene (6 bases). V lost 4 bases and J 0 bases, leaving 10 bases between the germline ends. CDR3 length: 15 residues. Germline V gene lookup returns CDR1 KGHSH and CDR2 LQKENI. This chain's CDR3 is CASSRRQDSNQPQHF. DNA of the CDR3: TGTGCCAGCTCACGGAGACAGGATAGCAATCAGCCCCAGCATTTT.

This clone came up many times. The gene calls are TRBV7-9 and TRBJ1-1; D possibly corresponds to TRBD1 (5 bases). The CDR3 consists of 12 residues. Trimming took off 5 bases at V and 7 bases at J, with 11 bases between the two ends. In germline, CDR1 is SEHNR, CDR2 FQNEAQ (reference sequence). CDR3 loop: CASSKQEVEAFF. CDR3 sequence (DNA): TGTGCCAGCAGCAAACAGGAAGTTGAAGCTTTCTTT.